Described below is a single TCR beta chain sequence and its context. Antigen specificity is unknown. The entry originates in a study of T cells in Graves' hyperthyroidism and ophthalmopathy. Study conclusions and caveats: The model predicted ophthalmopathy a median roughly 6.5 months before onset.

Graves' hyperthyroidism showing no ophthalmopathy progression within 18 months was considered stable. Isolation of PBMCs was performed on about 9.9 ml fresh peripheral blood. Germline-derived CDR1 and CDR2 are MDHEN and SYDVKM. The CDR3 consists of 16 residues. The V gene end was trimmed by 2 bases and the J gene end by 7 bases; junction bases not matched to a gene: 6. Using RNA transcripts as the source, TCR beta CDR3 regions were amplified. Primed by the HTBI set, a first-round RT-PCR was run on the TCR CDR3. TCRdb recomputed calls from the multiplex PCR reads with MiXCR, one row per CDR3 protein. The repertoire holds approximately 610,000 distinct CDR3 sequences, approximately 15% seen once, with roughly 18% in the top ten.

What was sequenced was blood. The V call is TRBV28, the J call TRBJ2-1; 12 bases agree with TRBD2. The TCR was taken from a woman in her late teens or twenties with Graves' hyperthyroidism. This chain's CDR3 is CASSLPLAGGLNEQFF. The CDR3, as DNA: TGTGCCAGCAGTTTACCCCTAGCGGGGGGGTTAAATGAGCAGTTCTTC.